What follows are 7 T cell receptor beta chains derived from one specimen sequenced in a study of radiation and T cells in renal cell carcinoma. The table came from immunoSEQ multiplex PCR; TCRdb's copy has only in-frame clones and leaves some out. In the table there are around 95,000 clones, 84% of which are singletons. Time point noted: blood 4 weeks post-SBRT, at nephrectomy. Stated treatment: 15 Gy SBRT to primary tumor, nephrectomy 4 weeks later. The source was blood, collected from a patient whose treatment included radiotherapy and nephrectomy. The receptors stem from a man in his sixties with renal cell carcinoma.

This chain uses TRBV5-1 with TRBJ2-3, with 11 positions matching TRBD1. The CDR3 has 15 amino acids. V was clipped by 0 bases and J by 5 bases; unmatched bases: 2. CDR1 SGHRS and CDR2 YFSETQ come from the germline V gene. DNA for the CDR3: TGCGCCAGCAGCTTGGGGACAGGGGGCAGAGATACGCAGTATTTT. The encoded protein is CASSLGTGGRDTQYF.

The chain uses TRBV6-1 and TRBJ2-1; 7 bases agree with TRBD1. Germline V gene data show CDR1 as MNHNS and CDR2 as SASEGT. The J segment lost 4 bases and the V segment lost 7 bases, leaving 7 bases of the junction unmatched. The CDR3 has 14 residues. CDR3 loop: CASTRGQAYNEQFF. The CDR3 nucleotides are TGTGCCAGCACTCGCGGACAGGCATACAATGAGCAGTTCTTC.

Comments on this clone: Since no conserved phenylalanine or tryptophan closes the CDR3, a read error is the likely cause. This rearrangement joins TRBV4-1 to TRBJ2-7, with 12 bases aligning to TRBD2. CDR1 and CDR2 (germline): MGHRA, YSYEKL. V lost 4 bases, J lost 2 bases, and 3 bases stayed unmatched. This CDR3 is 15 amino acids long. For the CDR3, the DNA is TGCGCCAGCAGCCCTACTAGCGGGAGGACCTACGAGCAGTACCTC. Amino acids: CASSPTSGRTYEQYL.

This rearrangement joins TRBV6-6 to TRBJ1-5, with 7 bases fitting TRBD1. The V gene end was trimmed by 6 bases and the J gene end by 3 bases; junction bases not matched to a gene: 8. Looked up from germline, CDR1 is MNHNY and CDR2 is SVGAGI (reference sequence). This CDR3 is 15 amino acids long. The CDR3 DNA follows: TGTGCCAGCAGACCGCGGGGACAGCTCAATCAGCCCCAGCATTTT. Translated: CASRPRGQLNQPQHF.

As DNA, the CDR3 is TGTGCCAGCAGCTTGGGACAAGCTATCCAGCCCCAGCATTTT. Translating gives CASSLGQAIQPQHF. The chain carries TRBV5-8 and TRBJ1-5, with unresolved D. The CDR3 spans 14 residues. V lost 0 bases, J lost 7 bases, and 11 bases lay in between. The germline CDR1 and CDR2 sequences are SGHTS and YDEGEE.

This clone was found a few times. The V call is TRBV7-9, the J call TRBJ1-3; D possibly corresponds to TRBD1 (6 bases). Between the trimmed V and J ends, which lost 4 bases and 1 base, there was a span of 8 bases. The CDR3 sequence is 14 residues long. Per germline, CDR1 SEHNR and CDR2 FQNEAQ (reference sequence). Written as DNA, the CDR3 is TGTGCCAGCAGCTCCCAGGGGTCTGGAAACACCATATATTTT. Translated: CASSSQGSGNTIYF.

This clone was counted many times. This sequence joins TRBV30 and TRBJ1-1; the D is unclear. Germline V gene sequence: CDR1 GTSNPN, CDR2 SVGIG (reference sequence). The CDR3 length is 13 residues. V gave up 5 bases and J gave up 1 base, with 11 bases separating them. For the CDR3, the DNA is TGTGCCTGGCGTCGTCGGCGGAACACTGAAGCTTTCTTT. Encoded protein: CAWRRRRNTEAFF.